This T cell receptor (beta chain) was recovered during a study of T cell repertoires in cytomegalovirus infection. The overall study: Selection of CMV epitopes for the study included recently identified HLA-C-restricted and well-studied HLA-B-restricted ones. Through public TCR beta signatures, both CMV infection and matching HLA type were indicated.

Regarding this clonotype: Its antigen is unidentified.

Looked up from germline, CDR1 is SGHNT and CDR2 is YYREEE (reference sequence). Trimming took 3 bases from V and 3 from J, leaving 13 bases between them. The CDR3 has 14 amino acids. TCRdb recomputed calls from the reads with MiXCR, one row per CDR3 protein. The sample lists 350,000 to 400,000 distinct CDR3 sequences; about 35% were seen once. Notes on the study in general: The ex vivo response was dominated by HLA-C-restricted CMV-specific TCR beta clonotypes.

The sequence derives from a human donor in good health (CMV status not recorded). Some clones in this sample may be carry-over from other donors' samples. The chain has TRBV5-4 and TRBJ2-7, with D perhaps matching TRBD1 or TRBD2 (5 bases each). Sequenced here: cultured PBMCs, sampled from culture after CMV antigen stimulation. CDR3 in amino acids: CASSSGPIVYEQYF. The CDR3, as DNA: TGTGCCAGCAGCTCGGGACCCATCGTCTACGAGCAGTACTTC.